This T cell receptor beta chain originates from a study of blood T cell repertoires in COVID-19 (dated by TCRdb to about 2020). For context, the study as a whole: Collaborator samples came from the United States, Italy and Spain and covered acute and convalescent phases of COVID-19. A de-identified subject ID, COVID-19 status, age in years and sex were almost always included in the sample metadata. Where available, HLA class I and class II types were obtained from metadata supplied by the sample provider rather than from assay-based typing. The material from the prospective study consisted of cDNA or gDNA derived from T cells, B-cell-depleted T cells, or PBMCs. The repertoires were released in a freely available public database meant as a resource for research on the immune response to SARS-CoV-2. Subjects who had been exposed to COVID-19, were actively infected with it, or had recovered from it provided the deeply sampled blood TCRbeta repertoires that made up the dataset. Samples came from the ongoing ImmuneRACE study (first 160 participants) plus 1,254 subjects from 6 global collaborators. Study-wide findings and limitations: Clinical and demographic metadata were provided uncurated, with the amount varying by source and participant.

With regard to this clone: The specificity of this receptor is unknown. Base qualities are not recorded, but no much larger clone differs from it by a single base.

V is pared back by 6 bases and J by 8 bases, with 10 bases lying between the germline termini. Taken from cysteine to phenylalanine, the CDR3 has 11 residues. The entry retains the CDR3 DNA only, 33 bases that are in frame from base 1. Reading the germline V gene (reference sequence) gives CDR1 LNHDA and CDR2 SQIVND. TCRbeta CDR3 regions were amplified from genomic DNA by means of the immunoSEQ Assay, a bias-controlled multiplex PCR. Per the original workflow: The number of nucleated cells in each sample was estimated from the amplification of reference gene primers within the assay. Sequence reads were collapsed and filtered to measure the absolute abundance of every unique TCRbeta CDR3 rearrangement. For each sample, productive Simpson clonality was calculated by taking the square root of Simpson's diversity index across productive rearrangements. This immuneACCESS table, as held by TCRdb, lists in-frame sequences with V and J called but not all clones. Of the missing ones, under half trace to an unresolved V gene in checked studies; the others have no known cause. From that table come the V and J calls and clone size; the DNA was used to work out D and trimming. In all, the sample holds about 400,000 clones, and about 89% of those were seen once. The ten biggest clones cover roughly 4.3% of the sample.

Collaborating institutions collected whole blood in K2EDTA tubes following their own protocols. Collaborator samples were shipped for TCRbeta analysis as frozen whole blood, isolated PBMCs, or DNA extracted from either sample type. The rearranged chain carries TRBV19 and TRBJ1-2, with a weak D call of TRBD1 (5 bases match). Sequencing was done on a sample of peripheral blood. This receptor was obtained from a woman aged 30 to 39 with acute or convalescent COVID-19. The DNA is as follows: TGTGCCAGTAGCACAGGATACGGCTACACCTTC. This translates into CASSTGYGYTF.